These 8 T cell receptor beta chains came from one sample sequenced in a study of identical twins. TCRdb reprocessed the 5' RACE reads via MiXCR and lists one record per CDR3 protein. The sample has under 900,000 distinct CDR3 sequences, around a sixth seen once. This same sample was also part of a study on T cells expressing NK-cell markers.

The sequenced sample consisted of PBMCs. The receptors here all came from a woman aged 18-30 years in good health.

This sequence joins TRBV2 and TRBJ2-1; D may correspond to TRBD1 or TRBD2 (5 bases each). Trimming removed 8 bases from V and 6 bases from J, with 20 bases in between. Germline assignment: CDR1 SNHLY and CDR2 FYNNEI. This CDR3 has 15 residues. The chain's CDR3 is CASRLGAGGGNEQFF. DNA for the CDR3: TGTGCCAGCCGACTTGGGGCCGGCGGAGGCAATGAGCAGTTCTTC.

This clonotype was counted only a few times. J is TRBJ2-1 and V is TRBV7-8; 7 positions match TRBD1. This CDR3 has 15 residues. From germline, CDR1 is SGHVS and CDR2 FQNEAQ. The V gene end was trimmed by 5 bases and the J gene end by 3 bases; junction bases not matched to a gene: 7. DNA for the CDR3: TGTGCCAGCAGCCACCCGGGACAGAGCTACAATGAGCAGTTCTTC. Amino acid sequence: CASSHPGQSYNEQFF.

This rearrangement joins TRBV27 to TRBJ2-7; D is unclear. This CDR3 has 15 amino acids. Germline loops: CDR1 MNHEY, CDR2 SMNVEV (reference sequence). Deletions cut 5 bases from V and 0 bases from J, with 14 bases between. The chain's CDR3 is CASSPRTGTSYEQYF. In DNA, the CDR3 is TGTGCCAGCAGTCCCCGGACGGGTACCTCCTACGAGCAGTACTTC.

The chain employs TRBV20-1 and TRBJ2-4; D call uncertain. The V end was cut by 3 bases, the J end by 0 bases, with 12 bases between. Germline-derived CDR1 and CDR2 are DFQATT and SNEGSKA (reference sequence). This CDR3 region has 15 residues. CDR3 residues: CSASGSPLAKNIQYF. DNA for the CDR3: TGCAGTGCTAGCGGATCTCCCCTAGCCAAAAACATTCAGTACTTC.

This clonotype was observed a handful of times. The chain joins TRBV5-1 to TRBJ2-1; D gene unclear. Per the germline V gene, CDR1 is SGHRS and CDR2 is YFSETQ. Trimming cost V 2 bases and J 0 bases, with 9 bases left between them. The CDR3 is 15 residues long. The CDR3 sequence is CASSLQQSSYNEQFF. CDR3 DNA sequence: TGCGCCAGCAGCTTACAGCAGAGCTCCTACAATGAGCAGTTCTTC.

The chain carries TRBV5-1 and TRBJ2-3; D may be TRBD2 (6 bases). Germline CDR1 is SGHRS and CDR2 is YFSETQ. The V gene lost 3 bases and the J gene lost 5 bases, with 13 bases spanning the gap. The length of the CDR3 is 14 residues. CDR3 loop: CASSWPGLVDTQYF. The DNA for the CDR3 is TGCGCCAGCAGCTGGCCGGGACTGGTAGATACGCAGTATTTT.

This clonotype has just a few counts. The gene calls are TRBV12-3 or TRBV12-4 and TRBJ2-3, with D tentatively TRBD1 (6 bases). The CDR3 runs to 17 residues. The V end lost 0 bases, the J end lost 5 bases, and 18 bases lay between the germline ends. CDR3 DNA sequence: TGTGCCAGCAGTTTAGCGCTCTTGTCAGGGGCTGGAGATACGCAGTATTTT. As protein: CASSLALLSGAGDTQYF.

This clonotype appeared a few times. The J gene is TRBJ2-1, the V gene TRBV10-3, with 11 bases lining up with TRBD2. V lost 4 bases to trimming and J lost 4 bases; unmatched junction nucleotides: 6. The germline CDR1 and CDR2 sequences are ENHRY and SYGVKD. CDR3 length: 16 residues. The CDR3 DNA reads as TGTGCCATCAGTGGTGCGGGACTAGCGGCTTACAATGAGCAGTTCTTC. Its translation is CAISGAGLAAYNEQFF.